This note documents a single TCR beta chain sequence. This record comes from a study of blood T cell repertoires in COVID-19. About the research overall: The samples span acute and convalescent COVID-19 from the United States, Italy and Spain. PBMCs, B-cell-depleted T cells, or T cells provided the cDNA or gDNA that made up the material.

Authors' methods: Nucleated cell counts were estimated from reference gene primer amplification. Generated by immunoSEQ multiplex PCR, the TCRdb table keeps only in-frame clones and is missing some. V and J calls plus clone size are reproduced from that table; the DNA served to infer D and trimming. This sample has roughly 460,000 clones; around 90% occur once, and the top ten carry 0.7% to 0.85%. Patients in Seattle were enrolled during active infection, then followed longitudinally. This clonotype originated in a man aged 18-30 years with COVID-19, enrolled during active disease. Sequencing was carried out using peripheral blood.

This CDR3 is CASRKTGDRSEQYF. The CDR3 region has the DNA TGTGCCAGCAGAAAGACAGGGGATAGAAGCGAGCAGTACTTC. V usage is TRBV11-2 and J usage is TRBJ2-7; 8 nucleotides align to TRBD1. There are 14 residues in the CDR3. Per the germline V gene, CDR1 is SGHAT and CDR2 is FQNNGV. V lost 6 bases and J lost 6; bases outside the gene matches: 10.